This T cell receptor (beta chain) stems from a study of shared clonotypes between healthy human individuals. Germline loops: CDR1 SGHTA, CDR2 FQGNSA. The junction had 11 bases not matched to a gene; V was cut back by 1 base and J by 4 bases. This CDR3 region has 18 residues. TCRdb's copy holds only in-frame clones and misses some; the assay was immunoSEQ multiplex PCR. The data show some 2.3 million clones, 85% to 95% seen once. The specimen was naive CD4+ T cells from PBMCs. Subset given: CD45RA+ positively selected. The sequence came from a man between 18 and 35 years old in good health. Some clones in this sample may be carry-over from other donors' samples. This rearrangement joins TRBV7-2 to TRBJ2-3; 10 bases map to TRBD2. CDR3 residues: CASSLVPGASGRSDTQYF. The DNA of the CDR3 is TGTGCCAGCAGCTTAGTGCCGGGGGCTAGCGGGAGATCAGATACGCAGTATTTT.